The 16 T cell receptor beta chains reported below all come from one sample, sequenced in a study of blood T cell repertoires in COVID-19. Profiling relied on immunoSEQ multiplex PCR, and the TCRdb table lists in-frame clones only, not all of them. The table lists about 110,000 clones, 76% of them singletons. Sequencing was performed on peripheral blood. The receptors were sampled from a man older than 75 with COVID-19, enrolled during active disease.

This clone was counted between two and nine times. The chain uses TRBV6-4 and TRBJ2-5, with 8 bases fitting TRBD2. The V segment lost 6 bases and the J segment 1 base; nucleotides outside the gene matches: 10. The CDR3 sequence is 16 residues long. Germline V gives CDR1 MRHNA, CDR2 SNTAGT. The CDR3 sequence: CASRGAASGFQETQYF. The CDR3 bases are TGTGCCAGCAGGGGGGCAGCTAGCGGGTTCCAAGAGACCCAGTACTTC.

V gene TRBV28 combines with J gene TRBJ1-2, with D possibly being TRBD1 (5 bases). This CDR3 region has 14 residues. V was shortened by 8 bases and J by 4 bases, with 17 bases between the two germline ends. The germline V gene has CDR1 MDHEN and CDR2 SYDVKM. In DNA, the CDR3 is TGTGCCAGCGCCCACACGTCGGGGGGCTATGGCTACACCTTC. Encoded protein: CASAHTSGGYGYTF.

The rearrangement uses TRBV4-3 and TRBJ2-1, with D possibly TRBD2 on 6 matching bases. The CDR3 length is 16 residues. Germline V lookup: CDR1 LGHNA, CDR2 YSLEER. V was shortened by 0 bases and J by 4 bases, with 13 bases between the two germline ends. The CDR3 loop reads CASSQEASGQYNEQFF. The CDR3 nucleotides read TGCGCCAGCAGCCAAGAAGCCAGCGGGCAATACAATGAGCAGTTCTTC.

This clone showed up just a few times. J is TRBJ2-3 and V is TRBV7-9; 8 bases match TRBD1. Per the germline V gene, CDR1 is SEHNR and CDR2 is FQNEAQ (reference sequence). The V segment lost 5 bases and the J segment 2 bases; nucleotides outside the gene matches: 9. This CDR3 comprises 16 residues. The CDR3 is CASSPSTGVYTDTQYF. The CDR3 DNA follows: TGTGCCAGCAGCCCGTCGACAGGGGTTTACACAGATACGCAGTATTTT.

This clone showed up just once. V is TRBV20-1 and J is TRBJ2-3; 16 bases line up with TRBD2. Trimming at V came to 6 bases and at J to 1 base, leaving 7 bases not matched to a gene. From germline, CDR1 is DFQATT and CDR2 SNEGSKA (reference sequence). This CDR3 is 17 amino acids long. In nucleotides, the CDR3 is TGCAGTGCCAGTGGGACTAGCGGGAGGGCCCGCACAGATACGCAGTATTTT. Translating it yields CSASGTSGRARTDTQYF.

In DNA, the CDR3 is TGTGCCAGCAGAATAACCGGGACTAGCGGCAATGAGCAGTTCTTC. This encodes CASRITGTSGNEQFF. This chain links TRBV28 with TRBJ2-1, with TRBD2 matching 11 bases. V shed 6 bases, J shed 6 bases, and the junction held 7 bases outside the gene matches. CDR1 is MDHEN and CDR2 is SYDVKM in the germline V gene. The CDR3 length is 15 residues.

This chain joins TRBV18 and TRBJ2-1, with 11 bases fitting TRBD2. The CDR3 sequence is 16 residues long. J was trimmed by 4 bases and V by 3 bases; bases with no gene match: 5. Germline assignment: CDR1 KGHSH and CDR2 LQKENI. CDR3 in DNA: TGTGCCAGCTCACCCAGGACTAGCGGGTTTTACAATGAGCAGTTCTTC. Translating gives CASSPRTSGFYNEQFF.

V and J are TRBV6-2 or TRBV6-3 and TRBJ2-7; 7 bases are a match to TRBD2. CDR1 MNHEY and CDR2 SVGEGT come from the germline V gene. The trim removed 0 bases at V and 3 bases at J, leaving 8 bases unmatched. The CDR3 runs to 16 residues. The CDR3, as DNA: TGTGCCAGCAGTTACTCGAATCGCGGGAGTGACTACGAGCAGTACTTC. The encoded protein is CASSYSNRGSDYEQYF.

V and J are TRBV18 and TRBJ2-7; TRBD1 matches 7 bases. V gave up 1 base and J gave up 5 bases; unmatched junction bases: 8. This CDR3 comprises 15 residues. Germline V gene sequence: CDR1 KGHSH, CDR2 LQKENI. DNA of the CDR3: TGTGCCAGCTCACCACAGACAGGGTCTGGTCACGAGCAGTACTTC. The encoded protein is CASSPQTGSGHEQYF.

This chain connects TRBV6-5 to TRBJ1-1; TRBD1 aligns across 7 bases. V dropped 5 bases and J dropped 5; count of bases not matched to a gene: 5. This CDR3 region has 13 residues. CDR1 is MNHEY, CDR2 SVGAGI, per germline. The CDR3 here is CASSQLQGTEAFF. In DNA form, the CDR3 reads TGTGCCAGCAGTCAACTACAGGGGACTGAAGCTTTCTTT.

The chain links TRBV9 to TRBJ2-5; 9 bases line up with TRBD1. This CDR3 is built from 16 residues. V lost 3 bases, J lost 5 bases, and 11 bases stayed unmatched. Germline V lookup: CDR1 SGDLS, CDR2 YYNGEE. The chain's CDR3 is CASSARGTGMVETQYF. In DNA, the CDR3 is TGTGCCAGCAGCGCACGAGGGACAGGGATGGTGGAGACCCAGTACTTC.

The chain links TRBV14 to TRBJ2-1; 9 bases fit TRBD1. There are 13 residues in the CDR3. V gave up 4 bases and J gave up 9 bases; unmatched junction bases: 4. Germline V gene data show CDR1 as SGHDN and CDR2 as FVKESK. The CDR3 here is CASSPDRGREQFF. CDR3 nucleotides: TGTGCCAGCAGCCCGGACAGGGGTCGTGAGCAGTTCTTC.

This clone was seen once. V and J are TRBV28 and TRBJ2-1, with 10 bases identical to TRBD2. CDR3 length: 15 amino acids. From germline, CDR1 is MDHEN and CDR2 SYDVKM. The junction had 10 bases not matched to a gene; V was cut back by 10 bases and J by 4 bases. DNA of the CDR3: TGTGCCACCCGCGTACTAGCGGGAAGTTACAATGAGCAGTTCTTC. Its translation is CATRVLAGSYNEQFF.

V is TRBV6-5 and J is TRBJ1-5, with a weak D call TRBD1 (5 bases). CDR3 length equals 15 residues. Germline CDR1 reads MNHEY; CDR2 reads SVGAGI. Trimming stripped 7 bases from V and 0 bases from J, with 13 bases between. CDR3 protein: CASKYTQDSNQPQHF. The CDR3 coding sequence is TGTGCCAGCAAGTACACACAGGATAGCAATCAGCCCCAGCATTTT.

The chain uses TRBV28 and TRBJ1-4; 10 bases map to TRBD1. CDR3 length: 15 amino acids. V shed 4 bases, J shed 8 bases, and the junction held 7 bases outside the gene matches. Germline V gene sequence: CDR1 MDHEN, CDR2 SYDVKM. CDR3 sequence reads: CASSSRQGAKEKLFF. CDR3 DNA sequence: TGTGCCAGCAGTTCCCGACAGGGGGCCAAGGAAAAACTGTTTTTT.

The chain links TRBV7-9 to TRBJ1-4; 8 bases fit TRBD1. The CDR3 has 18 amino acids. V gave up 0 bases and J gave up 0 bases; unmatched junction bases: 6. Germline assignment: CDR1 SEHNR and CDR2 FQNEAQ (reference sequence). The DNA for the CDR3 is TGTGCCAGCAGCTTAGCTACAGGGGGTCGGGCAACTAATGAAAAACTGTTTTTT. Translating gives CASSLATGGRATNEKLFF.